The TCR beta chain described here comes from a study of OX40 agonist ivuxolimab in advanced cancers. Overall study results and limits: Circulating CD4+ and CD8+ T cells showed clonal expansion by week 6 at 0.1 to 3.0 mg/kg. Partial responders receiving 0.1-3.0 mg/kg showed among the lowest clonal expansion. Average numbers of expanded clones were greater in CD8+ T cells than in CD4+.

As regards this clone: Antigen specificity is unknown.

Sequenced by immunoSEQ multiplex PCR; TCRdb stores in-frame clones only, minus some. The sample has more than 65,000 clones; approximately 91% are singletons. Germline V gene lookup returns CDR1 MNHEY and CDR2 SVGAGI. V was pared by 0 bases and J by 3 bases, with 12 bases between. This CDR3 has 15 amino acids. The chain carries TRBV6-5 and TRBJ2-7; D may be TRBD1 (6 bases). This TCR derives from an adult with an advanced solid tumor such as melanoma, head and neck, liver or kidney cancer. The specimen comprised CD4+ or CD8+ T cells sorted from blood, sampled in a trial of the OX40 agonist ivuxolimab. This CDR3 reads CASSYSWARGYEQYF. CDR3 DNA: TGTGCCAGCAGTTACTCTTGGGCCAGGGGCTACGAGCAGTACTTC.